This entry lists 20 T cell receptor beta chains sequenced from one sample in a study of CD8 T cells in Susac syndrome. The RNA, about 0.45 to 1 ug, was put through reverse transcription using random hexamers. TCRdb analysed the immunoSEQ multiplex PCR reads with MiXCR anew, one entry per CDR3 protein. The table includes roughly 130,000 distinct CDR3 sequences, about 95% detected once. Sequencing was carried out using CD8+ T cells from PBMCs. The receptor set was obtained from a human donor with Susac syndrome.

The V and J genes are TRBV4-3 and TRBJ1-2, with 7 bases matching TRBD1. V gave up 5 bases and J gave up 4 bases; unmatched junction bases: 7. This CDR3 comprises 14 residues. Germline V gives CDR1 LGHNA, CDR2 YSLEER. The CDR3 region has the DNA TGCGCCAGCAGCGGAACAGGGGACCTCTATGGCTACACCTTC. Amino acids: CASSGTGDLYGYTF.

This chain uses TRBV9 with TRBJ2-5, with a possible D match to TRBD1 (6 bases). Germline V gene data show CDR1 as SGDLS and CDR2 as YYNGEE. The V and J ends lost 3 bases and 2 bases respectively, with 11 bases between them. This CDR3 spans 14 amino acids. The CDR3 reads CASSAGHPQETQYF. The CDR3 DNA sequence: TGTGCCAGCAGCGCGGGACATCCTCAAGAGACCCAGTACTTC.

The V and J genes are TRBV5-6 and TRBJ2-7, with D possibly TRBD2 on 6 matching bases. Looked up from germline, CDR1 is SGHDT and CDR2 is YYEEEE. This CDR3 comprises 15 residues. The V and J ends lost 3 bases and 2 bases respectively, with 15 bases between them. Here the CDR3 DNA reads TGTGCCAGCAGCTCGGGGGTAGGCAGAACCTACGAGCAGTACTTC. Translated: CASSSGVGRTYEQYF.

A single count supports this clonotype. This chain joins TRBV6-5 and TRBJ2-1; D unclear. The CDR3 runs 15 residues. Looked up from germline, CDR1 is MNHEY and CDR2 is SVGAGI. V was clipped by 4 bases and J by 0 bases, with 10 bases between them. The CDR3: CASSFVFSSYNEQFF. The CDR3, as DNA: TGTGCCAGCAGTTTTGTATTCAGCTCCTACAATGAGCAGTTCTTC.

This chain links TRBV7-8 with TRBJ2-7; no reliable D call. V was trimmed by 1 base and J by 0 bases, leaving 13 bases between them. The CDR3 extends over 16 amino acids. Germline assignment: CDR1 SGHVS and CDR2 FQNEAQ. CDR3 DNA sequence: TGTGCCAGCAGCTTAGAGGTTGTCGGTCGCTCCTACGAGCAGTACTTC. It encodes CASSLEVVGRSYEQYF.

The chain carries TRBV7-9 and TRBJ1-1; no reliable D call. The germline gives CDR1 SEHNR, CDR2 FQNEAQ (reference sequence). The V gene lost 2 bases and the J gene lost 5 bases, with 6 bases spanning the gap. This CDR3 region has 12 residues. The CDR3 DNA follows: TGTGCCAGCAGCTTATGGGGAACTGAAGCTTTCTTT. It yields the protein CASSLWGTEAFF.

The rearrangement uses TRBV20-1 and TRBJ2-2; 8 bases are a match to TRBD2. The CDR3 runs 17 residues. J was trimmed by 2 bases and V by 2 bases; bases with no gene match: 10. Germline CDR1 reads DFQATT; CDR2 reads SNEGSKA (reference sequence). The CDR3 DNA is TGCAGTGCTAGAAGCGCGACGGGGGGGCCCAACACCGGGGAGCTGTTTTTT. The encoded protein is CSARSATGGPNTGELFF.

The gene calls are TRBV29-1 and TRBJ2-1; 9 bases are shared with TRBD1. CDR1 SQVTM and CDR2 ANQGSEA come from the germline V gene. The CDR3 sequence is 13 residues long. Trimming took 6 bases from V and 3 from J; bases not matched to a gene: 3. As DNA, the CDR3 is TGCAGCGTGACAGGGGGAAACTACAATGAGCAGTTCTTC. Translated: CSVTGGNYNEQFF.

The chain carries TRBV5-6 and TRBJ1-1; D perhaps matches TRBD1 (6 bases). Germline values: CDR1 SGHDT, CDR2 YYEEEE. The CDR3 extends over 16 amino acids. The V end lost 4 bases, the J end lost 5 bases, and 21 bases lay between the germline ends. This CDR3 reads CASSPGGDTRFTEAFF. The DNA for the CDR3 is TGTGCCAGCAGCCCCGGCGGGGACACTCGGTTTACTGAAGCTTTCTTT. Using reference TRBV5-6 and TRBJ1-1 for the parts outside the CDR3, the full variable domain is DAGVTQSPTHLIKTRGQQVTLRCSPKSGHDTVSWYQQALGQGPQFIFQYYEEEERQRGNFPDRFSGHQFPNYSSELNVNALLLGDSALYLCASSPGGDTRFTEAFFGQGTRLTVV.

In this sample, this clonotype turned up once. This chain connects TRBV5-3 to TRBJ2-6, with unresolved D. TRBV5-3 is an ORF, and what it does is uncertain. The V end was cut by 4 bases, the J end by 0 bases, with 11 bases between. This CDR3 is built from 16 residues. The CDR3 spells CARSPDTDSGANVLTF. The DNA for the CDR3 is TGTGCCAGAAGCCCCGACACGGACTCTGGGGCCAACGTCCTGACTTTC.

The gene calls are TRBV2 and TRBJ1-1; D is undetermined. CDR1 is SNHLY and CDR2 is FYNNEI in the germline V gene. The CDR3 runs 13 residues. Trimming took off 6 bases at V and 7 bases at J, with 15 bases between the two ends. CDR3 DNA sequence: TGTGCCAGCAGCTCACCCGGCAACGGTGAAGCTTTCTTT. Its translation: CASSSPGNGEAFF.

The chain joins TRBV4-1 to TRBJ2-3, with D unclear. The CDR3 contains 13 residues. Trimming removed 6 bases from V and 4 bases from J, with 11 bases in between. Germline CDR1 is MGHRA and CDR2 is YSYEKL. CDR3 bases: TGCGCCAGCAGTCCCAAGAGGTCAGATACGCAGTATTTT. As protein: CASSPKRSDTQYF.

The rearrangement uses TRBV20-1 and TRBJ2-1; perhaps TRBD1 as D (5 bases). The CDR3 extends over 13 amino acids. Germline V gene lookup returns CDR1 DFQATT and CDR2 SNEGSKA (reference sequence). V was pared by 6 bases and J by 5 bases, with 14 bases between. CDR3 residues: CSASDTEHNEQFF. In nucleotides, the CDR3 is TGCAGTGCCTCGGACACCGAGCACAATGAGCAGTTCTTC.

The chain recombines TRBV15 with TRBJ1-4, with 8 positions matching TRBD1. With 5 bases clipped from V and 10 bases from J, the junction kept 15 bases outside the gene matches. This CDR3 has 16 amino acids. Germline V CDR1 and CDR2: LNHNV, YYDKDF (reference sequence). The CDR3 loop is CATSGGQGLLIGKLFF. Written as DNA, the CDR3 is TGTGCCACCAGCGGAGGACAGGGATTGCTTATTGGAAAACTGTTTTTT.

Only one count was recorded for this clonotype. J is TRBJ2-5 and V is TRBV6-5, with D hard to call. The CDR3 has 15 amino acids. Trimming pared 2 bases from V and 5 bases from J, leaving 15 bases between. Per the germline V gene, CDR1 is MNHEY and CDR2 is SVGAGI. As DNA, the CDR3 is TGTGCCAGCAGTTACGGTCCGGGTGAGACGGAGACCCAGTACTTC. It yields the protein CASSYGPGETETQYF.

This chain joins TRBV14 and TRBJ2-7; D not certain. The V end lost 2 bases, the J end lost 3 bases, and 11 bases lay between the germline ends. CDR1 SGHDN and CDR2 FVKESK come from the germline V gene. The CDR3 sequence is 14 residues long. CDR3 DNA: TGTGCCAGCAGCCAAAAGCCAGGCAACTACGAGCAGTACTTC. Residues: CASSQKPGNYEQYF. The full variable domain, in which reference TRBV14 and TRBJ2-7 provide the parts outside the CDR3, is EAGVTQFPSHSVIEKGQTVTLRCDPISGHDNLYWYRRVMGKEIKFLLHFVKESKQDESGMPNNRFLAERTGGTYSTLKVQPAELEDSGVYFCASSQKPGNYEQYFGPGTRLTVT.

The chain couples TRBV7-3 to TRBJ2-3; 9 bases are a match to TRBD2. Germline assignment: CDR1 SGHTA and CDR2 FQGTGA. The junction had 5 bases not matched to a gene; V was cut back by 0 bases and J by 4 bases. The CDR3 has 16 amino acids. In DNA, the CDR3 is TGTGCCAGCAGCTTAACTGCGGGGGGGCCCCCAGATACGCAGTATTTT. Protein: CASSLTAGGPPDTQYF.

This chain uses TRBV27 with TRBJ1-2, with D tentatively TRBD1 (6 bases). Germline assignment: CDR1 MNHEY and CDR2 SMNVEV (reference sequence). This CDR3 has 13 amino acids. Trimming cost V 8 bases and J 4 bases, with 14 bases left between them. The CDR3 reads CASGGSTGYGYTF. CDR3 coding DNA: TGTGCCAGCGGGGGCAGCACCGGCTATGGCTACACCTTC.

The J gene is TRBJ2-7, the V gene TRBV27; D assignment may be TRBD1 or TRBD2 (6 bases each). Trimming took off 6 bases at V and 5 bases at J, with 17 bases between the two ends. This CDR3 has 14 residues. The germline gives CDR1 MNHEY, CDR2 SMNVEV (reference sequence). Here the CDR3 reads CASRKGGYVDEQYF. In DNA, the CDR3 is TGTGCCAGCAGAAAGGGGGGATACGTCGACGAGCAGTACTTC.

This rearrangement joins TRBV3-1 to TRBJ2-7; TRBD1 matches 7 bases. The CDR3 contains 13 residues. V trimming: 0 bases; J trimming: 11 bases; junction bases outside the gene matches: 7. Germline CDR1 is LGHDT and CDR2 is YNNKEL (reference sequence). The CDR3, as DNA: TGTGCCAGCAGCCAAGACCCTGGACAGGAGAAGTACTTC. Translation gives CASSQDPGQEKYF.